The 18 T cell receptor beta chains presented below share a single source sample, sequenced in a study of cytomegalovirus exposure and HLA in healthy donors. PCR amplification relied on 60 Vbeta primers (plus 13 Jbeta primers). Only in-frame clones appear in the TCRdb table, and some are missing; sequencing was by immunoSEQ multiplex PCR. Here the sample spans 110,000 to 150,000 clones, roughly 80% being singletons. What was sequenced was PBMCs. These receptors were taken from a female donor in good health and CMV-seronegative.

This clone was picked up a small number of times. CDR3 sequence reads: CASSLGAGTDTQYF. CDR3 nucleotides: TGTGCCAGCAGTCTGGGGGCTGGCACAGATACGCAGTATTTT. The genes are TRBV6-5 and TRBJ2-3; D is perhaps TRBD1 (6 bases). The germline V gene has CDR1 MNHEY and CDR2 SVGAGI. V gave up 5 bases and J gave up 1 base, with 10 bases separating them. The CDR3 is made up of 14 amino acids.

This clone was observed a single time. The chain recombines TRBV14 with TRBJ2-1; D is perhaps TRBD1 (7 bases). The CDR3 runs to 16 residues. V shed 0 bases and J shed 3 bases, with 12 bases lying between them. Germline assignment: CDR1 SGHDN and CDR2 FVKESK. DNA of the CDR3: TGTGCCAGCAGCCAAGATCGACAGGGAGGCTACAATGAGCAGTTCTTC. It translates to CASSQDRQGGYNEQFF.

The CDR3 loop is CASIPRPEVSSGANVLTF. CDR3 coding DNA: TGTGCCAGCATACCGCGTCCGGAGGTTTCTTCTGGGGCCAACGTCCTGACTTTC. This chain connects TRBV2 to TRBJ2-6; TRBD2 is a possible D gene (5 bases). The germline CDR1 and CDR2 sequences are SNHLY and FYNNEI. This CDR3 is 18 amino acids long. The V and J ends lost 7 bases and 1 base respectively, with 20 bases between them.

The chain links TRBV27 to TRBJ2-6; 11 bases fit TRBD2. CDR1 is MNHEY and CDR2 is SMNVEV in the germline V gene (reference sequence). The CDR3 length is 18 residues. Losses at the gene ends were 5 bases for V and 1 base for J; bases not matched to a gene: 7. CDR3 protein: CASSKLAGDSSGANVLTF. The CDR3 DNA reads as TGTGCCAGCAGTAAACTAGCGGGAGACAGTTCTGGGGCCAACGTCCTGACTTTC.

The table lists this clone with a few counts. V and J are TRBV27 and TRBJ2-1; 8 bases agree with TRBD2. V trimming: 2 bases; J trimming: 13 bases; junction bases outside the gene matches: 4. Germline CDR1 reads MNHEY; CDR2 reads SMNVEV (reference sequence). This CDR3 comprises 12 residues. CDR3: CASSLGGRPQFF. In nucleotides, the CDR3 is TGTGCCAGCAGTTTAGGCGGGAGGCCACAGTTCTTC.

The chain employs TRBV19 and TRBJ2-7, with 9 bases that match TRBD1. Germline V gene data show CDR1 as LNHDA and CDR2 as SQIVND (reference sequence). The CDR3 covers 15 residues. The V gene end was trimmed by 5 bases and the J gene end by 3 bases; junction bases not matched to a gene: 8. This CDR3 reads CASSYGQGSGYEQYF. CDR3 DNA sequence: TGTGCCAGTAGTTACGGACAGGGGAGTGGCTACGAGCAGTACTTC.

The V and J genes are TRBV29-1 and TRBJ2-1; D remains ambiguous. With 0 bases removed from V and 5 bases from J, the gap between germline ends came to 5 bases. Germline V gene lookup returns CDR1 SQVTM and CDR2 ANQGSEA. CDR3 length equals 12 residues. The CDR3 reads CSVEERHNEQFF. In nucleotides, the CDR3 is TGCAGCGTTGAAGAGCGGCACAATGAGCAGTTCTTC.

The V gene is TRBV6-5, the J gene TRBJ2-1; D gene uncertain. The V gene lost 0 bases and the J gene lost 0 bases, with 9 bases spanning the gap. CDR1 is MNHEY, CDR2 SVGAGI, per germline. This CDR3 spans 16 amino acids. The CDR3: CASSYSSVPSYNEQFF. The CDR3 DNA is TGTGCCAGCAGTTACTCGAGCGTTCCCTCCTACAATGAGCAGTTCTTC.

This chain connects TRBV27 to TRBJ2-2; D is possibly TRBD2 (6 bases). V lost 7 bases and J lost 3, with 9 bases in between. Germline CDR1 is MNHEY and CDR2 is SMNVEV (reference sequence). The CDR3 extends over 13 amino acids. In DNA, the CDR3 is TGTGCCAGCATGGGACTCTACACCGGGGAGCTGTTTTTT. It encodes CASMGLYTGELFF.

The J gene is TRBJ1-2, the V gene TRBV19; no clear D. This CDR3 region has 14 residues. V lost 0 bases, J lost 3 bases, and 8 bases lay in between. CDR1 is LNHDA and CDR2 is SQIVND in the germline V gene (reference sequence). The chain's CDR3 is CASSIDEGDYGYTF. The CDR3 region has the DNA TGTGCCAGTAGTATAGATGAGGGTGACTATGGCTACACCTTC. Complete variable domain (other parts from reference TRBV19 and TRBJ1-2): DGGITQSPKYLFRKEGQNVTLSCEQNLNHDAMYWYRQDPGQGLRLIYYSQIVNDFQKGDIAEGYSVSREKKESFPLTVTSAQKNPTAFYLCASSIDEGDYGYTFGSGTRLTVV.

The chain is built from TRBV5-1 and TRBJ2-1, with 11 bases that match TRBD2. CDR1 SGHRS and CDR2 YFSETQ come from the germline V gene. Trimming cost V 4 bases and J 7 bases; bases outside gene matches: 7. The CDR3 runs to 15 residues. Here the CDR3 DNA reads TGCGCCAGCAGCATAACTAGCGGGAGTAGTAATGAGCAGTTCTTC. Its protein is CASSITSGSSNEQFF.

The chain has TRBV29-1 and TRBJ2-3; maybe TRBD2 (6 bases). V lost 6 bases and J 0 bases, leaving 16 bases between the germline ends. Germline V gene lookup returns CDR1 SQVTM and CDR2 ANQGSEA. This CDR3 comprises 15 residues. The DNA of the CDR3 is TGCAGCGTCGCAAGGCCGGGAGTTAGCACAGATACGCAGTATTTT. Its protein product is CSVARPGVSTDTQYF.

V usage is TRBV4-1 and J usage is TRBJ1-1; the D gene is possibly TRBD1 (5 bases). The CDR3 covers 16 residues. The germline gives CDR1 MGHRA, CDR2 YSYEKL. V was clipped by 6 bases and J by 2 bases, with 19 bases between them. CDR3 DNA sequence: TGCGCCAGCAGAGCAATTCCAGGGACTGCAAACACTGAAGCTTTCTTT. This sequence encodes CASRAIPGTANTEAFF.

The chain has TRBV6-6 and TRBJ2-3; 7 bases are shared with TRBD2. Germline V gene lookup returns CDR1 MNHNY and CDR2 SVGAGI (reference sequence). The CDR3 has 16 amino acids. V gave up 5 bases and J gave up 9 bases; unmatched junction bases: 17. The CDR3 spells CASSNPGGGGPGTQYF. For the CDR3, the DNA is TGTGCCAGCAGTAACCCTGGGGGGGGAGGGCCAGGAACGCAGTATTTT.

The rearrangement joins TRBV25-1 to TRBJ2-7, with TRBD2 matching 7 bases. Germline CDR1 is MGHDK and CDR2 is SYGVNS. The CDR3 sequence is 15 residues long. V lost 3 bases and J lost 3; bases outside the gene matches: 8. The CDR3 loop is CASSDVGGSNYEQYF. The CDR3 DNA is TGTGCCAGCAGTGACGTGGGCGGGAGCAACTACGAGCAGTACTTC.

The chain has TRBV7-2 and TRBJ2-7; D unresolved. This CDR3 spans 12 amino acids. V lost 1 base, J lost 3 bases, and 4 bases lay in between. Germline loops: CDR1 SGHTA, CDR2 FQGNSA. The CDR3 here is CASSLGVYEQYF. DNA of the CDR3: TGTGCCAGCAGCTTAGGCGTCTACGAGCAGTACTTC.

This clone has more than one count but fewer than ten. The V gene is TRBV28, the J gene TRBJ2-7, with unresolved D. The V end was cut by 7 bases, the J end by 0 bases, with 13 bases between. CDR1 and CDR2 from the germline V gene are MDHEN and SYDVKM. The CDR3 is 14 amino acids. The CDR3 region is CASTPPGSSYEQYF. Written as DNA, the CDR3 is TGTGCCAGCACCCCTCCGGGTAGCTCCTACGAGCAGTACTTC.

This chain connects TRBV13 to TRBJ1-1; TRBD1 matches 10 bases. Per germline, CDR1 PRHDT and CDR2 FYEKMQ (reference sequence). The CDR3 loop spans 16 amino acids. The V and J ends lost 8 bases and 1 base, in that order; junction bases with no gene match: 10. Here the CDR3 DNA reads TGTGCCAGCCTACGGACAGGGGGTAAAAGGAACACTGAAGCTTTCTTT. Translation: CASLRTGGKRNTEAFF.